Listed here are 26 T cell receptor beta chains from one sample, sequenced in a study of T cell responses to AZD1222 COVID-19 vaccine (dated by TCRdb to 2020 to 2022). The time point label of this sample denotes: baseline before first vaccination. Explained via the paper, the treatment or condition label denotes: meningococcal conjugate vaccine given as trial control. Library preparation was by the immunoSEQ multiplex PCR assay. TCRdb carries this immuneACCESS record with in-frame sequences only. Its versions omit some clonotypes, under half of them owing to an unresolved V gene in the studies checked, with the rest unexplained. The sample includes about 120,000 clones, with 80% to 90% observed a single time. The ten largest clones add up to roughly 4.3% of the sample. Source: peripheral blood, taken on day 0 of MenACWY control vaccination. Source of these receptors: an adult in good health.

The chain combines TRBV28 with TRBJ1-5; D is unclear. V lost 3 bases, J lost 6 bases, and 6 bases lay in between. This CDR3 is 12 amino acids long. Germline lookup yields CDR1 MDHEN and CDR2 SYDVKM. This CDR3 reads CASSFEAQPQHF. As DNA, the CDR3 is TGTGCCAGCAGTTTCGAGGCTCAGCCCCAGCATTTT.

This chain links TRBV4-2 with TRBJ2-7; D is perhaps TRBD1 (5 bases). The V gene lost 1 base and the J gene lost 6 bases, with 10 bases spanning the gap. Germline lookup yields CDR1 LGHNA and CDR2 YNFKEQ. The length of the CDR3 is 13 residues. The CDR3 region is CASSQVEGVEQYF. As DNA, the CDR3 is TGTGCCAGCAGCCAAGTCGAAGGGGTCGAGCAGTACTTC.

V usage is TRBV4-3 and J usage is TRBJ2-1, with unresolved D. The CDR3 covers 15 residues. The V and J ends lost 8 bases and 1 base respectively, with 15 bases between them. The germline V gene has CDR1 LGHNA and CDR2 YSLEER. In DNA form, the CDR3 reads TGCGCCAGCTCCCTGCAGGTAGGGTCCTACAATGAGCAGTTCTTC. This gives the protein CASSLQVGSYNEQFF.

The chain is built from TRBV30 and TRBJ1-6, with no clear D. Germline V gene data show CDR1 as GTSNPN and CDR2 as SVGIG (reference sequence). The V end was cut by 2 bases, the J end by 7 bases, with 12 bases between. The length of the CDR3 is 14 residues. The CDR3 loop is CAWSSLSRNSPLHF. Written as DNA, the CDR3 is TGTGCCTGGAGTTCCCTGTCGCGGAATTCACCCCTCCACTTT.

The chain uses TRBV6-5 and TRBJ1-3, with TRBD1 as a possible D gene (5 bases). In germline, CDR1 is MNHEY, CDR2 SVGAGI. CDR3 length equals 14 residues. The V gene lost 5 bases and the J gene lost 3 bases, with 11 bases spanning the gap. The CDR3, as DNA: TGTGCCAGCAGTAACGGGGGGGGTGGAAACACCATATATTTT. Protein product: CASSNGGGGNTIYF.

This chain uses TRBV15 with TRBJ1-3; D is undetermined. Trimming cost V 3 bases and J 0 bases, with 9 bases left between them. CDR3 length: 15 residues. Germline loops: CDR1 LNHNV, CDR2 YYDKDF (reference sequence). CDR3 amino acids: CATSRDGHSGNTIYF. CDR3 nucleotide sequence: TGTGCCACCAGCAGGGACGGCCACTCTGGAAACACCATATATTTT. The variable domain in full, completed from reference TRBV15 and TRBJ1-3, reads DAMVIQNPRYQVTQFGKPVTLSCSQTLNHNVMYWYQQKSSQAPKLLFHYYDKDFNNEADTPDNFQSRRPNTSFCFLDIRSPGLGDTAMYLCATSRDGHSGNTIYFGEGSWLTVV.

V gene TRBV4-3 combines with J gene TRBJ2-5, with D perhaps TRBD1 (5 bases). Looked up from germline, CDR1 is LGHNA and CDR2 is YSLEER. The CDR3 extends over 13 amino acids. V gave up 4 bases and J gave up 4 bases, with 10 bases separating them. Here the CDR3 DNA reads TGCGCCAGCAGCCGCGACAGTGGAGAGACCCAGTACTTC. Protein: CASSRDSGETQYF.

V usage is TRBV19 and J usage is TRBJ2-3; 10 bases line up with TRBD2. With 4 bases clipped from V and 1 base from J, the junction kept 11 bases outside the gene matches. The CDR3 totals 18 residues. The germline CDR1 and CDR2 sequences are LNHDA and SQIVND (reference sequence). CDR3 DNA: TGTGCCAGTAGTACCGCTTCTCTAGCGGGGGCTGGCACAGATACGCAGTATTTT. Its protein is CASSTASLAGAGTDTQYF.

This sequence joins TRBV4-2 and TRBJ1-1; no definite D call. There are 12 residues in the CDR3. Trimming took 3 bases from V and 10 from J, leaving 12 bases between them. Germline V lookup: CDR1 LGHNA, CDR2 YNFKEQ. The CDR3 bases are TGTGCCAGCAGCCATGATAAAGGTGGAGCTTTCTTT. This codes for CASSHDKGGAFF.

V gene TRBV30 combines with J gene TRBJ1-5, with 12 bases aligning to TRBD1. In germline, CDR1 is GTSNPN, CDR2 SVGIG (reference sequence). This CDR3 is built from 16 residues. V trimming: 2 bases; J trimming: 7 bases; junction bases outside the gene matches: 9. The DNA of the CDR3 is TGTGCCTGGAGTTCCCCCGGGACAGGGGGCAGGCAGCCCCAGCATTTT. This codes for CAWSSPGTGGRQPQHF.

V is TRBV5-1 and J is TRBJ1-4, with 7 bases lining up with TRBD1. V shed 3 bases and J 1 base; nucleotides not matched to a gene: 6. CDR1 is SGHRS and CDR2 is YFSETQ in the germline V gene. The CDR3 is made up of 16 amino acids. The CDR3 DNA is TGCGCCAGCAGCTCGGGGACAGCTAGAACTAATGAAAAACTGTTTTTT. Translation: CASSSGTARTNEKLFF. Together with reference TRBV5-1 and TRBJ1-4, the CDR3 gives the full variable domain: KAGVTQTPRYLIKTRGQQVTLSCSPISGHRSVSWYQQTPGQGLQFLFEYFSETQRNKGNFPGRFSGRQFSNSRSEMNVSTLELGDSALYLCASSSGTARTNEKLFFGSGTQLSVL.

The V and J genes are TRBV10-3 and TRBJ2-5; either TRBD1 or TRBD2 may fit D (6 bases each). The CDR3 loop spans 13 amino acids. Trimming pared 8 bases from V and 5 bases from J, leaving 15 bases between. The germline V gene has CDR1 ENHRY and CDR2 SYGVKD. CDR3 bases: TGTGCCATCTTAAGGGGGGCCGGGGAGACCCAGTACTTC. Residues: CAILRGAGETQYF.

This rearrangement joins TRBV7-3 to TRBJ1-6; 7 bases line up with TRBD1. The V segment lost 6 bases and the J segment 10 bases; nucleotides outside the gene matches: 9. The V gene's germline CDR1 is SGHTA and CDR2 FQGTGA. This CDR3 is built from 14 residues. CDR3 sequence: CASSRQGGGSPLHF. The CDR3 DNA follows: TGTGCCAGCAGTCGACAGGGTGGAGGCTCACCCCTCCACTTT.

The DNA of the CDR3 is TGTGCCAGCAGCGTAAGCGGGAGGGACGCGGTCGCCCTCCACTTT. Protein product: CASSVSGRDAVALHF. The V gene is TRBV9, the J gene TRBJ1-6; possible D gene TRBD1, 5 bases. In germline, CDR1 is SGDLS, CDR2 YYNGEE. This CDR3 is 15 amino acids long. Trimming stripped 1 base from V and 14 bases from J, with 19 bases between.

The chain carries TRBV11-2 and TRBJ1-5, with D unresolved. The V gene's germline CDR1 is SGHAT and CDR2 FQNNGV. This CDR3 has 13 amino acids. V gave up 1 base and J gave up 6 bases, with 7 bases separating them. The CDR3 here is CASSLGLSQPQHF. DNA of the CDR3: TGTGCCAGCAGCTTAGGGCTGAGTCAGCCCCAGCATTTT.

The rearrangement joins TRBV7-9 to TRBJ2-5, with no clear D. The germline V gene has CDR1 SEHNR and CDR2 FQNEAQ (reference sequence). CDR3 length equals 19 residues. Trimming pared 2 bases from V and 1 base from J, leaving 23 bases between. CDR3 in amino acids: CASSLSQSVRAALQETQYF. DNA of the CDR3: TGTGCCAGCAGCTTAAGCCAGTCTGTCCGTGCAGCGCTCCAAGAGACCCAGTACTTC. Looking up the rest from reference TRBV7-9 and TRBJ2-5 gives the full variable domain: DTGVSQNPRHKITKRGQNVTFRCDPISEHNRLYWYRQTLGQGPEFLTYFQNEAQLEKSRLLSDRFSAERPKGSFSTLEIQRTEQGDSAMYLCASSLSQSVRAALQETQYFGPGTRLLVL.

The CDR3 DNA reads as TGTGCCAGCAGCCCCCGACTAGCGGGGACCGGGGAGCTGTTTTTT. Translation gives CASSPRLAGTGELFF. The chain links TRBV7-3 to TRBJ2-2, with 11 bases aligning to TRBD2. Trimming took 5 bases from V and 5 from J; bases not matched to a gene: 4. The CDR3 is 15 amino acids. From germline, CDR1 is SGHTA and CDR2 FQGTGA.

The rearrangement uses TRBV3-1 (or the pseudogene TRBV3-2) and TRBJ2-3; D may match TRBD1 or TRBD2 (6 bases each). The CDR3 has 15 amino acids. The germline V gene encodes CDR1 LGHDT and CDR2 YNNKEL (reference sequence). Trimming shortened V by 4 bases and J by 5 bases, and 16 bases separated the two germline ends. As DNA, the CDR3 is TGTGCCAGCAGCCCTAACCGGGGGCTGGGAGATACGCAGTATTTT. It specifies CASSPNRGLGDTQYF.

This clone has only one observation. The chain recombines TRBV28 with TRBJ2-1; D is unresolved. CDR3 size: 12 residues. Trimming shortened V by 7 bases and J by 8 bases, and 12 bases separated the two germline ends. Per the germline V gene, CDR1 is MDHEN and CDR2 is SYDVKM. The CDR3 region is CASTVSPYEQFF. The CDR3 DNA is TGTGCCAGCACAGTTTCCCCCTATGAGCAGTTCTTC.

CDR3 bases: TGTGCCAGCAGTGAACAGGGCTATGGCTACACCTTC. Translated: CASSEQGYGYTF. The chain combines TRBV2 with TRBJ1-2, with a tentative D call TRBD1 (5 bases). The CDR3 consists of 12 residues. The V end was cut by 2 bases, the J end by 4 bases, with 5 bases between. CDR1 is SNHLY, CDR2 FYNNEI, per germline.

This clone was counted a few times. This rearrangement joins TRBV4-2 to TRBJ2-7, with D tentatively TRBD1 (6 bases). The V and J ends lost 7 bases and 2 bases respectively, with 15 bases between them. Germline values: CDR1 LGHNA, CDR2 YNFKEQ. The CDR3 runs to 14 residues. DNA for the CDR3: TGTGCCAGCAAGCTTGGGGGCCAAGCCTACGAGCAGTACTTC. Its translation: CASKLGGQAYEQYF.

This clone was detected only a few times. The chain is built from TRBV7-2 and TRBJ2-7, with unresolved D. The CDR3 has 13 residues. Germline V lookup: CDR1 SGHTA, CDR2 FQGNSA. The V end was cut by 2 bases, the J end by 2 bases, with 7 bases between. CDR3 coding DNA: TGTGCCAGCAGCTTAACGCAGACCTACGAGCAGTACTTC. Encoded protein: CASSLTQTYEQYF. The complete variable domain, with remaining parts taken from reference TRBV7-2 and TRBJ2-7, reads GAGVSQSPSNKVTEKGKDVELRCDPISGHTALYWYRQSLGQGLEFLIYFQGNSAPDKSGLPSDRFSAERTGGSVSTLTIQRTQQEDSAVYLCASSLTQTYEQYFGPGTRLTVT.

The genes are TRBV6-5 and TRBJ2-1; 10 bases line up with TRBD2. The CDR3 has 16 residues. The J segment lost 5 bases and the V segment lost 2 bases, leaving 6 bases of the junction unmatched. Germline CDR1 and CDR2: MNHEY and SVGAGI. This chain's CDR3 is CASSYGSSGGHNEQFF. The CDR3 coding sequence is TGTGCCAGCAGTTACGGCTCTAGCGGGGGCCACAATGAGCAGTTCTTC.

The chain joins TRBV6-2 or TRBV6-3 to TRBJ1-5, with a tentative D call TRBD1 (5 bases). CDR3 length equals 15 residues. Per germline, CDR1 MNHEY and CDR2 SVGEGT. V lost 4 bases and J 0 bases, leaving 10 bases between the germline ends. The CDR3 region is CASSFPGSSNQPQHF. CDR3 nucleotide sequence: TGTGCCAGCAGTTTCCCAGGGAGTAGCAATCAGCCCCAGCATTTT.

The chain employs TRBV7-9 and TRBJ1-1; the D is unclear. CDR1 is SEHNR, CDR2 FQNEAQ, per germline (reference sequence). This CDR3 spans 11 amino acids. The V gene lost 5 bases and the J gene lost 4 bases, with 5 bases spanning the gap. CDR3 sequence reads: CASSPVTEAFF. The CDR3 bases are TGTGCCAGCAGCCCCGTCACTGAAGCTTTCTTT.

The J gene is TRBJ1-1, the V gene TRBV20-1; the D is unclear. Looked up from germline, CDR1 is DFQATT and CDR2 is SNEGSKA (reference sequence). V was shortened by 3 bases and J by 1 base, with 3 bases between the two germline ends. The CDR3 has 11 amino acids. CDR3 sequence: CSARQNTEAFF. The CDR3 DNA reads TGCAGTGCTAGGCAGAACACTGAAGCTTTCTTT.